One sample yielded the 26 T cell receptor beta chains listed below, sequenced in a study of T cell responses to AZD1222 COVID-19 vaccine. Repertoires were generated with immunoSEQ multiplex PCR, while TCRdb's copy carries only in-frame clones and drops some. The sample holds about 100,000 clones, approximately 90% seen once. Sequencing used peripheral blood, obtained on day 0 of AZD1222 vaccination. The receptor source for this set is an adult in good health.

The chain recombines TRBV6-2 or TRBV6-3 with TRBJ2-5, with 10 bases that match TRBD1. The DNA end is a closer match to TRBJ2-7, so the J assignment may be wrong. This CDR3 is built from 14 residues. Germline-derived CDR1 and CDR2 are MNHEY and SVGEGT. As DNA, the CDR3 is TGTGCCAGCAGTTCTTGGACAGGGGGAGCCGAGCAGTACTTC. Translated: CASSSWTGGAEQYF.

The sample holds a few counts of this clone. The chain is built from TRBV13 and TRBJ2-4, with 7 bases identical to TRBD1. Germline V lookup: CDR1 PRHDT, CDR2 FYEKMQ (reference sequence). The CDR3 runs 15 residues. V gave up 5 bases and J gave up 3 bases; unmatched junction bases: 7. The CDR3 DNA reads as TGTGCCAGCAGCCGAGACAGGGATGTCAAAAACATTCAGTACTTC. It codes for CASSRDRDVKNIQYF.

The genes are TRBV19 and TRBJ2-5; TRBD2 matches 8 bases. This CDR3 comprises 14 residues. Germline assignment: CDR1 LNHDA and CDR2 SQIVND (reference sequence). V was pared by 7 bases and J by 6 bases, with 10 bases of the junction left unmatched. The CDR3 nucleotides are TGTGCCAGTACTCAAGCGGGAGTGGGAAAGACCCAGTACTTC. Translated, it gives CASTQAGVGKTQYF.

This clone has only one observation. J is TRBJ2-3 and V is TRBV19, with D uncertain. The germline V and J ends were trimmed by 1 base and 2 bases, with 10 bases remaining between them. CDR3 length: 15 residues. Germline V gene lookup returns CDR1 LNHDA and CDR2 SQIVND (reference sequence). The CDR3 nucleotides read TGTGCCAGTAGTATAGGGGCACTGTTCACAGATACGCAGTATTTT. Encoded protein: CASSIGALFTDTQYF.

V and J are TRBV7-2 and TRBJ1-5, with a tentative D call TRBD1 (5 bases). V gave up 7 bases and J gave up 7 bases, with 20 bases separating them. The germline CDR1 and CDR2 sequences are SGHTA and FQGNSA. This CDR3 spans 15 amino acids. The CDR3 bases are TGTGCCAGCACCCTATTAGGGGCGAAGGAACAGCCCCAGCATTTT. Residues: CASTLLGAKEQPQHF.

This chain uses TRBV27 with TRBJ2-5, with TRBD2 matching 9 bases. Germline values: CDR1 MNHEY, CDR2 SMNVEV (reference sequence). This CDR3 spans 16 amino acids. V dropped 1 base and J dropped 2; count of bases not matched to a gene: 5. The CDR3 is CASSLFPAGGQETQYF. The DNA of the CDR3 is TGTGCCAGCAGTTTATTTCCAGCGGGGGGACAAGAGACCCAGTACTTC.

This clone has just one count. This chain connects TRBV29-1 to TRBJ1-3; 11 nucleotides line up with TRBD1. With V trimmed by 4 bases and J by 5 bases, 7 bases remained unmatched. The CDR3 has 15 amino acids. CDR1 is SQVTM, CDR2 ANQGSEA, per germline. The CDR3 DNA reads TGCAGCGTTGCTCGGGACAGGGGGTCACGAAACACCATATATTTT. It encodes CSVARDRGSRNTIYF.

This clone was seen only once. The genes are TRBV7-8 and TRBJ1-1, with D perhaps matching TRBD1 (6 bases). CDR1 and CDR2 (germline): SGHVS, FQNEAQ. This CDR3 is built from 16 residues. The germline V and J ends were trimmed by 6 bases and 0 bases, with 17 bases remaining between them. The CDR3: CASRNQGIAMNTEAFF. The CDR3 DNA is TGTGCCAGCAGAAATCAGGGGATCGCCATGAACACTGAAGCTTTCTTT. Combining the CDR3 with reference TRBV7-8 and TRBJ1-1 gives the whole variable domain GAGVSQSPRYKVAKRGQDVALRCDPISGHVSLFWYQQALGQGPEFLTYFQNEAQLDKSGLPSDRFFAERPEGSVSTLKIQRTQQEDSAVYLCASRNQGIAMNTEAFFGQGTRLTVV.

The chain carries TRBV24-1 and TRBJ2-7; 8 bases agree with TRBD1. Germline values: CDR1 KGHDR, CDR2 SFDVKD. The CDR3 has 14 amino acids. Trimming took 3 bases from V and 2 from J; bases not matched to a gene: 2. Written as DNA, the CDR3 is TGTGCCACCAGTGATGGGACAGGACCCTACGAGCAGTACTTC. It is translated as CATSDGTGPYEQYF.

This clone was counted once. The V and J genes are TRBV6-1 and TRBJ1-1; weak D call: TRBD1 (5 bases). Trimming cost V 3 bases and J 1 base, with 9 bases left between them. This CDR3 comprises 14 residues. Germline lookup yields CDR1 MNHNS and CDR2 SASEGT. The CDR3 region is CASSERQGNTEAFF. The CDR3 nucleotides read TGTGCCAGCAGTGAGCGCCAGGGGAACACTGAAGCTTTCTTT.

About this clone itself: The sample has other DNA sequences that encode this CDR3 too. The rearrangement joins TRBV3-1 (or the pseudogene TRBV3-2) to TRBJ2-7; D gene uncertain. The CDR3 extends over 11 amino acids. Between the trimmed V and J ends, which lost 4 bases and 3 bases, there was a span of 4 bases. In germline, CDR1 is LGHDT, CDR2 YNNKEL (reference sequence). The DNA for the CDR3 is TGTGCCAGCAGCCTGAACTACGAGCAGTACTTC. Translated, it gives CASSLNYEQYF.

The chain has TRBV29-1 and TRBJ1-1, with no clear D. Germline CDR1 SQVTM, CDR2 ANQGSEA. The CDR3 spans 13 residues. The CDR3 reads CRIGGGLNTEAFF. CDR3 coding DNA: TGCAGGATTGGAGGTGGATTGAACACTGAAGCTTTCTTT. Based on the CDR3 plus reference TRBV29-1 and TRBJ1-1, the full variable domain is SAVISQKPSRDICQRGTSLTIQCQVDSQVTMMFWYRQQPGQSLTLIATANQGSEATYESGFVIDKFPISRPNLTFSTLTVSNMSPEDSSIYLCRIGGGLNTEAFFGQGTRLTVV.

This clone was counted between two and nine times. The chain is built from TRBV3-1 (or the pseudogene TRBV3-2) and TRBJ1-2; 9 nucleotides align to TRBD1. The CDR3 totals 15 residues. The ends lost 3 bases at V and 5 bases at J; junction bases unmatched: 7. Per germline, CDR1 LGHDT and CDR2 YNNKEL (reference sequence). CDR3 nucleotides: TGTGCCAGCAGCCAGATGGGACAGGGTATTTATGGCTACACCTTC. Its translation: CASSQMGQGIYGYTF.

The chain has TRBV12-3 or TRBV12-4 and TRBJ1-2; D is ambiguous. There are 13 residues in the CDR3. V lost 6 bases, J lost 8 bases, and 16 bases lay in between. CDR3 in DNA: TGTGCCAGCAGACCCATTCAAACGGGGGGCTACACCTTC. Its protein is CASRPIQTGGYTF.

The V call is TRBV7-2, the J call TRBJ1-2; 8 bases fit TRBD1. CDR1 is SGHTA, CDR2 FQGNSA, per germline. V shed 0 bases, J shed 8 bases, and the junction held 5 bases outside the gene matches. This CDR3 region has 14 residues. The CDR3 sequence: CASSLAMDRVGYTF. CDR3 bases: TGTGCCAGCAGCTTAGCAATGGACAGGGTAGGCTACACCTTC.

The J gene is TRBJ2-7, the V gene TRBV9, with D uncertain. The CDR3 is made up of 15 amino acids. Germline-derived CDR1 and CDR2 are SGDLS and YYNGEE. V lost 0 bases, J lost 5 bases, and 15 bases lay in between. The chain's CDR3 is CASSVEGWGSHEQYF. Here the CDR3 DNA reads TGTGCCAGCAGCGTAGAAGGGTGGGGTAGCCACGAGCAGTACTTC.

J is TRBJ2-7 and V is TRBV7-9; D remains ambiguous. Germline V gene data show CDR1 as SEHNR and CDR2 as FQNEAQ (reference sequence). Deletions cut 5 bases from V and 2 bases from J, with 13 bases between. This CDR3 contains 14 residues. This CDR3 reads CASSRGTGPYEQYF. CDR3 DNA: TGTGCCAGCAGCCGAGGAACGGGTCCCTACGAGCAGTACTTC. Using reference TRBV7-9 and TRBJ2-7 for the parts outside the CDR3, the full variable domain is DTGVSQNPRHKITKRGQNVTFRCDPISEHNRLYWYRQTLGQGPEFLTYFQNEAQLEKSRLLSDRFSAERPKGSFSTLEIQRTEQGDSAMYLCASSRGTGPYEQYFGPGTRLTVT.

J is TRBJ1-6 and V is TRBV27; D gene unclear. The V and J ends lost 4 bases and 4 bases respectively, with 11 bases between them. CDR1 and CDR2 (germline): MNHEY, SMNVEV (reference sequence). The CDR3 is 15 amino acids. DNA for the CDR3: TGTGCCAGCAGTTACCGAGGAGATTATAATTCACCCCTCCACTTT. Encoded protein: CASSYRGDYNSPLHF.

The V gene is TRBV11-2, the J gene TRBJ1-5; 7 positions match TRBD1. V trimming: 5 bases; J trimming: 1 base; junction bases outside the gene matches: 8. Germline CDR1 reads SGHAT; CDR2 reads FQNNGV. The CDR3 runs to 16 residues. The CDR3 protein is CASSPTTGISNQPQHF. CDR3 DNA sequence: TGTGCCAGCAGCCCCACGACAGGGATCAGCAATCAGCCCCAGCATTTT.

The chain employs TRBV18 and TRBJ1-1, with D unresolved. Between the trimmed V and J ends, which lost 6 bases and 0 bases, there was a span of 11 bases. Per the germline V gene, CDR1 is KGHSH and CDR2 is LQKENI. The CDR3 is made up of 14 amino acids. The CDR3 loop is CASSAAVMNTEAFF. In nucleotides, the CDR3 is TGTGCCAGCTCGGCTGCTGTTATGAACACTGAAGCTTTCTTT.

In this sample, this clone turned up a few times. This chain links TRBV7-9 with TRBJ1-2, with 7 nucleotides matching TRBD1. Germline CDR1 and CDR2: SEHNR and FQNEAQ (reference sequence). The CDR3 is made up of 14 amino acids. V gave up 4 bases and J gave up 6 bases; unmatched junction bases: 8. This chain's CDR3 is CASSSPIDRDGYTF. The CDR3 coding sequence is TGTGCCAGCAGCTCCCCCATCGACAGGGATGGCTACACCTTC. The whole variable domain, remainder taken from reference TRBV7-9 and TRBJ1-2, is DTGVSQNPRHKITKRGQNVTFRCDPISEHNRLYWYRQTLGQGPEFLTYFQNEAQLEKSRLLSDRFSAERPKGSFSTLEIQRTEQGDSAMYLCASSSPIDRDGYTFGSGTRLTVV.

V usage is TRBV5-1 and J usage is TRBJ1-5; D call uncertain. Trimming cost V 2 bases and J 0 bases, with 9 bases left between them. Germline CDR1 is SGHRS and CDR2 is YFSETQ. The CDR3 extends over 15 amino acids. The CDR3 DNA is TGCGCCAGCAGCTTAGGACTGAATAGCAATCAGCCCCAGCATTTT. Translating it yields CASSLGLNSNQPQHF.

The chain employs TRBV19 and TRBJ1-2; no clear D gene. There are 13 residues in the CDR3. The V gene lost 1 base and the J gene lost 8 bases, with 11 bases spanning the gap. The germline V gene has CDR1 LNHDA and CDR2 SQIVND (reference sequence). CDR3 loop: CASSIGPIVGYTF. CDR3 nucleotides: TGTGCCAGTAGTATAGGCCCCATAGTGGGCTACACCTTC.

The chain recombines TRBV24-1 with TRBJ2-2; D uncertain. Germline lookup yields CDR1 KGHDR and CDR2 SFDVKD. The V and J ends lost 5 bases and 0 bases respectively, with 15 bases between them. This CDR3 spans 17 amino acids. DNA for the CDR3: TGTGCCACCAGTGCAAACCCGGCAAATACGAACACCGGGGAGCTGTTTTTT. It encodes CATSANPANTNTGELFF.

The CDR3 DNA is TGTGCCAGCACCTTAGAGGCTGAACCCTGGGGCTACACCTTC. Residues: CASTLEAEPWGYTF. The chain links TRBV28 to TRBJ1-2; D is ambiguous. This CDR3 spans 14 amino acids. CDR1 is MDHEN and CDR2 is SYDVKM in the germline V gene. Trimming stripped 7 bases from V and 8 bases from J, with 20 bases between.

This clone occurred a few times. V gene TRBV5-6 combines with J gene TRBJ1-2; D may be TRBD1 (6 bases). Germline assignment: CDR1 SGHDT and CDR2 YYEEEE. The CDR3 totals 14 residues. Between the trimmed V and J ends, which lost 4 bases and 2 bases, there was a span of 12 bases. CDR3 sequence (DNA): TGTGCCAGCAGCGTCAGGGGAGCCAACTATGGCTACACCTTC. Translation gives CASSVRGANYGYTF.